This T cell receptor beta chain was recovered during a study of molecular identifiers for immune sequencing clone quantification. Listed TCR primers and previously described methods were used for bulk TCR libraries. TCRdb processed the PCR reads anew with MiXCR; each CDR3 protein has one entry. The table records about 300,000 distinct CDR3 sequences, around 21% of them present only once. This sequence originates from a human donor in good health. Some libraries in this study had Jurkat cell RNA spiked in. Sequenced: naive CD8+ T cells from blood, with Jurkat cell RNA spiked in. Noted subset: FACS-sorted CD8+CD4-CCR7+CD45RA+ naive T cells.

DNA of the CDR3: TGCGCCAGCAGCCAAGATCGGGCAGGGGGCTTACCTGAAGCTTTCTTT. This codes for CASSQDRAGGLPEAFF. V usage is TRBV4-3 and J usage is TRBJ1-1, with 8 bases identical to TRBD1. From germline, CDR1 is LGHNA and CDR2 YSLEER. V lost 0 bases and J lost 6; bases outside the gene matches: 9. This CDR3 comprises 16 residues.